These 24 T cell receptor beta chains came from one sample sequenced in a study of shared clonotypes between healthy human individuals (dated by TCRdb to the early 2020s). Libraries were made using the immunoSEQ multiplex PCR assay. TCRdb re-hosts the immuneACCESS table, in-frame sequences only. Its copies lack some clones; in the studies checked, an unresolved V gene accounts for under half of them, and the cause for the rest is not known. The sample table lists roughly 700,000 clones, approximately 79% of them with a count of one. The top ten clones comprise over 1.5% of the sample. The sequenced material came from memory CD4+ T cells sorted from blood. What the cell subset or site label conveys for this sample: CD45RA-negative fraction. The receptors were gathered from a woman under 40 in good health.

The rearrangement joins TRBV6-5 to TRBJ2-7; D might be TRBD1 or TRBD2, each matching 5 bases. The CDR3 has 15 residues. V lost 6 bases to trimming and J lost 0 bases, with 15 bases between them. CDR1 and CDR2 (germline): MNHEY, SVGAGI. Written as DNA, the CDR3 is TGTGCCAGCAGCCACCCGGGACGTCGCTCCTACGAGCAGTACTTC. It codes for CASSHPGRRSYEQYF.

The chain carries TRBV6-6 and TRBJ2-1, with 11 bases aligning to TRBD2. The CDR3 extends over 15 amino acids. Germline-derived CDR1 and CDR2 are MNHNY and SVGAGI (reference sequence). Trimming cost V 5 bases and J 5 bases; bases outside gene matches: 5. Here the CDR3 DNA reads TGTGCCAGCAGTCCAGGACTAGCGGGTAACAATGAGCAGTTCTTC. As protein: CASSPGLAGNNEQFF.

This clone has a handful of counts. The rearrangement uses TRBV29-1 and TRBJ2-5; 7 bases fit TRBD2. The end of the DNA fits TRBJ2-7 better, so the J call may be wrong. Germline CDR1 SQVTM, CDR2 ANQGSEA. This CDR3 is built from 14 residues. The CDR3 region is CSVVAGVGSYEQYF. The DNA for the CDR3 is TGCAGCGTTGTGGCGGGGGTTGGCTCCTACGAGCAGTACTTC.

This clone was detected a few times. The chain recombines TRBV2 with TRBJ2-1; tentatively, D is TRBD1 or TRBD2 (5 bases each). V lost 9 bases and J 0 bases, leaving 12 bases between the germline ends. The CDR3 spans 14 residues. CDR1 and CDR2 from the germline V gene are SNHLY and FYNNEI. The CDR3 spells CARRDPSSYNEQFF. As DNA, the CDR3 is TGTGCCAGACGGGACCCGAGCTCCTACAATGAGCAGTTCTTC.

The genes are TRBV12-1 and TRBJ1-1; the D call of TRBD1 is as the table states it, not checked on the DNA. TRBV12-1 is listed as a pseudogene. The CDR3 sequence is 14 residues long. As DNA, the CDR3 is TGTGCCAGCAGCTCAATGGACAGGAACACTGAAGCTTTCTTT. The encoded protein is CASSSMDRNTEAFF.

This clone showed up just once. The rearrangement joins TRBV5-1 to TRBJ2-3; D is perhaps TRBD2 (6 bases). CDR1 is SGHRS, CDR2 YFSETQ, per germline. Between the trimmed V and J ends, which lost 4 bases and 2 bases, there was a span of 29 bases. This CDR3 has 20 residues. Here the CDR3 reads CASSGTLKGFAEGFTDTQYF. The CDR3 DNA follows: TGCGCCAGCAGCGGGACTTTGAAGGGCTTCGCAGAAGGTTTCACAGATACGCAGTATTTT. The variable domain in full, completed from reference TRBV5-1 and TRBJ2-3, reads KAGVTQTPRYLIKTRGQQVTLSCSPISGHRSVSWYQQTPGQGLQFLFEYFSETQRNKGNFPGRFSGRQFSNSRSEMNVSTLELGDSALYLCASSGTLKGFAEGFTDTQYFGPGTRLTVL.

The chain combines TRBV7-8 with TRBJ2-3, with D perhaps being TRBD1 or TRBD2 (5 bases each). CDR1 and CDR2 (germline): SGHVS, FQNEAQ. This CDR3 region has 18 residues. V lost 6 bases, J lost 3 bases, and 25 bases lay in between. CDR3 DNA sequence: TGTGCCAGCAGACTCACACCTCGGGGAAGGGGTTTTACAGATACGCAGTATTTT. As protein: CASRLTPRGRGFTDTQYF.

The chain combines TRBV7-2 with TRBJ2-5; the match to TRBD2 covers 10 bases. Germline values: CDR1 SGHTA, CDR2 FQGNSA. The CDR3 has 15 amino acids. Trimming cost V 1 base and J 4 bases; bases outside gene matches: 3. The CDR3 coding sequence is TGTGCCAGCAGCTTAGTGCGGACTAGCGGAGAGACCCAGTACTTC. Amino acid sequence: CASSLVRTSGETQYF.

The chain uses TRBV6-5 and TRBJ2-1; unclear D gene. CDR1 and CDR2 (germline): MNHEY, SVGAGI. V lost 0 bases, J lost 15 bases, and 9 bases lay in between. The CDR3 spans 11 residues. DNA for the CDR3: TGTGCCAGCAGTTACTCGCAGACTGTGTTCTTC. Translated, it gives CASSYSQTVFF.

The chain couples TRBV5-5 to TRBJ1-5, with 7 bases that match TRBD1. The CDR3 consists of 20 residues. The trim removed 2 bases at V and 1 base at J, leaving 18 bases unmatched. CDR1 is SGHKS and CDR2 is YYEKEE in the germline V gene (reference sequence). DNA of the CDR3: TGTGCCAGCAGCTTTAGGATGTCTGTCTCTCCCAGGGGGAGCAATCAGCCCCAGCATTTT. Its translation: CASSFRMSVSPRGSNQPQHF.

A word on this clone: Other DNA sequences in the sample encode the same CDR3. V and J are TRBV5-1 and TRBJ2-1; possible D gene TRBD1, 6 bases. This CDR3 is 15 amino acids long. Trimming took 4 bases from V and 0 from J, leaving 11 bases between them. CDR1 and CDR2 from the germline V gene are SGHRS and YFSETQ. CDR3 DNA: TGCGCCAGCAGCCAGGACAGTTCCTCCTACAATGAGCAGTTCTTC. The encoded protein is CASSQDSSSYNEQFF.

The chain employs TRBV19 and TRBJ2-4, with a weak D call TRBD2 (5 bases). This CDR3 region has 18 residues. V shed 8 bases and J shed 0 bases, with 23 bases lying between them. Looked up from germline, CDR1 is LNHDA and CDR2 is SQIVND (reference sequence). The CDR3 region is CASSRALGFLLAKNIQYF. The CDR3 bases are TGTGCCAGTTCGAGGGCGTTGGGTTTTTTGCTAGCCAAAAACATTCAGTACTTC.

This chain links TRBV27 with TRBJ2-1; 13 bases match TRBD2. Germline V gene data show CDR1 as MNHEY and CDR2 as SMNVEV (reference sequence). V lost 5 bases to trimming and J lost 2 bases; unmatched junction nucleotides: 3. The CDR3 has 16 amino acids. CDR3 region: CASSMGLAGTYNEQFF. DNA for the CDR3: TGTGCCAGCAGTATGGGACTAGCGGGAACCTACAATGAGCAGTTCTTC.

This clone has a handful of counts. The V and J genes are TRBV5-1 and TRBJ2-3; 9 nucleotides line up with TRBD1. Trimming took 4 bases from V and 0 from J; bases not matched to a gene: 15. The CDR3 length is 19 residues. The germline V gene has CDR1 SGHRS and CDR2 YFSETQ. The CDR3 spells CASSQQPIGTGTSTDTQYF. The CDR3, as DNA: TGCGCCAGCAGCCAACAACCGATCGGGACAGGGACAAGCACAGATACGCAGTATTTT.

CDR3 protein: CSAATDYGYTF. In nucleotides, the CDR3 is TGCAGCGCTGCGACAGACTATGGCTACACCTTC. This sequence joins TRBV29-1 and TRBJ1-2; D may be TRBD1 (5 bases). Germline CDR1 and CDR2: SQVTM and ANQGSEA. Deletions cut 7 bases from V and 3 bases from J, with 9 bases between. This CDR3 is 11 amino acids long.

This clone turned up a few times. This chain connects TRBV4-2 to TRBJ1-5; D unresolved. Germline V gives CDR1 LGHNA, CDR2 YNFKEQ. Trimming removed 4 bases at V and 1 base at J, with 14 bases between. This CDR3 comprises 16 residues. The CDR3 reads CASSPTSEDSNQPQHF. CDR3 bases: TGTGCCAGCAGCCCAACGTCCGAAGACAGCAATCAGCCCCAGCATTTT.

This clone has just one count. V is TRBV28 and J is TRBJ2-7; either TRBD1 or TRBD2 may fit D (5 bases each). The germline V gene encodes CDR1 MDHEN and CDR2 SYDVKM. V shed 8 bases and J shed 3 bases, with 8 bases lying between them. The CDR3 consists of 11 residues. CDR3 sequence: CASDGGYEQYF. CDR3 DNA: TGTGCCAGCGATGGGGGCTACGAGCAGTACTTC.

There are many counts of this clone. DNA for the CDR3: TGTGCCAGCAGCTTGCTAGCGGGTAATCCCACAGATACGCAGTATTTT. This gives the protein CASSLLAGNPTDTQYF. The V call is TRBV7-9, the J call TRBJ2-3, with 8 bases lining up with TRBD2. The CDR3 sequence is 16 residues long. Germline V gene sequence: CDR1 SEHNR, CDR2 FQNEAQ (reference sequence). Losses at the gene ends were 3 bases for V and 2 bases for J; bases not matched to a gene: 7.

The CDR3 DNA reads TGTGCCAGCAGCTCGGGGGCCCACGGCGACGAGCAGTACTTC. Protein: CASSSGAHGDEQYF. The gene calls are TRBV28 and TRBJ2-7; D assignment may be TRBD1 or TRBD2 (6 bases each). The germline CDR1 and CDR2 sequences are MDHEN and SYDVKM. The CDR3 totals 14 residues. V was clipped by 6 bases and J by 5 bases, with 17 bases between them. Together with reference TRBV28 and TRBJ2-7, the CDR3 gives the full variable domain: DVKVTQSSRYLVKRTGEKVFLECVQDMDHENMFWYRQDPGLGLRLIYFSYDVKMKEKGDIPEGYSVSREKKERFSLILESASTNQTSMYLCASSSGAHGDEQYFGPGTRLTVT.

The chain employs TRBV5-1 and TRBJ1-2; 8 positions match TRBD1. V shed 6 bases, J shed 8 bases, and the junction held 9 bases outside the gene matches. The CDR3 contains 13 residues. Germline V gene lookup returns CDR1 SGHRS and CDR2 YFSETQ. The CDR3 DNA follows: TGCGCCAGCACGGAGCAGGGGGCACGCGGCTACACCTTC. Protein: CASTEQGARGYTF.

This clone was counted at least ten times. Other DNA sequences of this sample code for an identical CDR3. The chain uses TRBV2 and TRBJ2-2, with 9 bases aligning to TRBD2. The germline V gene encodes CDR1 SNHLY and CDR2 FYNNEI. The CDR3 spans 14 residues. V lost 7 bases to trimming and J lost 2 bases; unmatched junction nucleotides: 2. The CDR3 loop reads CASIAGANTGELFF. The CDR3 DNA is TGTGCCAGCATAGCGGGAGCTAACACCGGGGAGCTGTTTTTT.

Comment on this clone: Other DNA sequences within the sample encode an identical CDR3. The chain combines TRBV2 with TRBJ2-1; TRBD2 agrees at 9 bases. The CDR3 has 14 amino acids. Germline CDR1 reads SNHLY; CDR2 reads FYNNEI. V gave up 5 bases and J gave up 1 base; unmatched junction bases: 0. The CDR3 DNA reads as TGTGCCAGCAGTCTAGCGGGGTCCTACAATGAGCAGTTCTTC. It codes for CASSLAGSYNEQFF.

The V call is TRBV19, the J call TRBJ2-2; D not certain. Germline lookup yields CDR1 LNHDA and CDR2 SQIVND (reference sequence). Trimming removed 5 bases from V and 0 bases from J, with 10 bases in between. The CDR3 covers 15 residues. CDR3: CASSLYRSNTGELFF. As DNA, the CDR3 is TGTGCCAGTAGTCTGTACCGATCGAACACCGGGGAGCTGTTTTTT.

The gene calls are TRBV4-2 and TRBJ1-2; possible D gene TRBD1, 5 bases. This CDR3 contains 14 residues. The V gene's germline CDR1 is LGHNA and CDR2 YNFKEQ. Between the trimmed V and J ends, which lost 0 bases and 2 bases, there was a span of 7 bases. The CDR3 loop reads CASSQEEGNYGYTF. In DNA form, the CDR3 reads TGTGCCAGCAGCCAAGAAGAGGGGAACTATGGCTACACCTTC.